Below, 12 T cell receptor beta chains from the same sample are listed, as sequenced in a study of vaccination and CD4 T cells after COVID-19. Treatment meaning: approximately 9-day PBMC culture with coronavirus spike peptide pools or control peptides (ViraFEST assay). CD4+ T cells that had been cultured provided DNA sequenced with the Oncomine TCR Beta short-read assay. From the PCR reads, TCRdb called clonotypes with MiXCR, one entry per CDR3 protein. This repertoire shows about 13,000 distinct CDR3 sequences, roughly 60% found once; its top ten account for around 17%. Their target antigens are unknown. Sequencing input: CD4+ T cells from blood, cultured in vitro. These receptor sequences come from a human donor who had recovered from COVID-19.

The chain uses TRBV3-1 and TRBJ2-7; possible D gene TRBD2, 5 bases. Trimming took 1 base from V and 2 from J, leaving 12 bases between them. The CDR3 covers 15 residues. CDR1 is LGHDT and CDR2 is YNNKEL in the germline V gene (reference sequence). The CDR3 reads CASSQAVQRAYEQYF. CDR3 coding DNA: TGTGCCAGCAGCCAAGCGGTTCAGAGGGCCTACGAGCAGTACTTC.

In its sample, this clonotype was seen once. This chain connects TRBV19 to TRBJ1-1; unclear D gene. In germline, CDR1 is LNHDA, CDR2 SQIVND (reference sequence). V was pared by 3 bases and J by 3 bases, with 8 bases between. This CDR3 region has 13 residues. CDR3 DNA: TGTGCCAGTAGTATTCCGGTGTACACTGAAGCTTTCTTT. This gives the protein CASSIPVYTEAFF.

This chain connects TRBV12-3 or TRBV12-4 to TRBJ2-5; no reliable D call. The CDR3 spans 12 residues. The V and J ends lost 7 bases and 4 bases respectively, with 10 bases between them. The CDR3 sequence is CASTLRGETQYF. The DNA for the CDR3 is TGTGCCAGCACCCTTAGAGGAGAGACCCAGTACTTC.

The rearrangement joins TRBV7-8 to TRBJ1-1; TRBD1 matches 7 bases. The junction had 1 base not matched to a gene; V was cut back by 1 base and J by 5 bases. The CDR3 spans 13 residues. The germline V gene has CDR1 SGHVS and CDR2 FQNEAQ. The DNA of the CDR3 is TGTGCCAGCAGCTTAGACAGGGGAACTGAAGCTTTCTTT. Amino acid sequence: CASSLDRGTEAFF. Variable domain in full (rest from reference TRBV7-8 and TRBJ1-1): GAGVSQSPRYKVAKRGQDVALRCDPISGHVSLFWYQQALGQGPEFLTYFQNEAQLDKSGLPSDRFFAERPEGSVSTLKIQRTQQEDSAVYLCASSLDRGTEAFFGQGTRLTVV.

The genes are TRBV6-1 and TRBJ1-2; 9 positions match TRBD1. This CDR3 region has 12 residues. J gave up 8 bases and V 5 bases, and 3 bases lay outside the gene matches. Germline CDR1 MNHNS, CDR2 SASEGT. CDR3 protein: CASSRTGEGYTF. CDR3 DNA: TGTGCCAGCAGTCGGACAGGGGAAGGCTACACCTTC.

The chain links TRBV6-2 or TRBV6-3 to TRBJ2-3, with 8 bases aligning to TRBD1. The germline V gene encodes CDR1 MNHEY and CDR2 SVGEGT. The CDR3 runs 13 residues. With V trimmed by 6 bases and J by 4 bases, 3 bases remained unmatched. CDR3 nucleotide sequence: TGTGCCAGCAGATTACAGGGGGCAGATACGCAGTATTTT. Translated, it gives CASRLQGADTQYF.

The chain joins TRBV3-1 to TRBJ2-3; 7 bases fit TRBD2. Germline CDR1 and CDR2: LGHDT and YNNKEL (reference sequence). This CDR3 contains 18 residues. The V segment lost 0 bases and the J segment 0 bases; nucleotides outside the gene matches: 9. The CDR3 bases are TGTGCCAGCAGCCAAGATGTGCTAGCGGCCCCTAGCACAGATACGCAGTATTTT. As protein: CASSQDVLAAPSTDTQYF.

This clonotype was seen more than once but under ten times. The rearrangement uses TRBV7-3 and TRBJ2-5; 11 bases are shared with TRBD1. Germline V gives CDR1 SGHTA, CDR2 FQGTGA. J gave up 6 bases and V 5 bases, and 5 bases lay outside the gene matches. This CDR3 has 14 amino acids. The CDR3 nucleotides read TGTGCCAGCAGCCAAGGGACAGGGGGACAGACCCAGTACTTC. Amino acids: CASSQGTGGQTQYF.

In its sample, this clonotype was seen once. The V gene is TRBV11-2, the J gene TRBJ2-7; D is uncertain. V was cut by 3 bases and J by 5 bases, with 14 bases left in between. Germline-derived CDR1 and CDR2 are SGHAT and FQNNGV. This CDR3 contains 14 residues. This CDR3 reads CASSLAGALNEQYF. DNA for the CDR3: TGTGCCAGCAGCTTGGCAGGCGCTTTGAACGAGCAGTACTTC.

This clonotype came up once. The rearrangement uses TRBV28 and TRBJ2-5, with 8 positions matching TRBD2. V was clipped by 7 bases and J by 2 bases; unmatched bases: 3. The CDR3 totals 13 residues. Germline V CDR1 and CDR2: MDHEN, SYDVKM. In DNA, the CDR3 is TGTGCCAGCAACCCGGGAGGGCAAGAGACCCAGTACTTC. Its translation is CASNPGGQETQYF. Filled out from reference TRBV28 and TRBJ2-5, the complete variable domain reads DVKVTQSSRYLVKRTGEKVFLECVQDMDHENMFWYRQDPGLGLRLIYFSYDVKMKEKGDIPEGYSVSREKKERFSLILESASTNQTSMYLCASNPGGQETQYFGPGTRLLVL.

The chain is built from TRBV20-1 and TRBJ2-7; TRBD2 matches at 7 bases. Germline V lookup: CDR1 DFQATT, CDR2 SNEGSKA (reference sequence). The junction had 9 bases not matched to a gene; V was cut back by 6 bases and J by 4 bases. The CDR3 spans 13 residues. CDR3 amino acids: CSAGEREYYEQYF. The CDR3 DNA reads TGCAGTGCGGGGGAGCGGGAATATTACGAGCAGTACTTC.

The chain recombines TRBV5-1 with TRBJ2-2; D remains ambiguous. Trimming shortened V by 1 base and J by 5 bases, and 3 bases separated the two germline ends. CDR1 and CDR2 (germline): SGHRS, YFSETQ. The CDR3 loop spans 12 amino acids. CDR3 amino acids: CASSLTTGELFF. As DNA, the CDR3 is TGCGCCAGCAGCTTGACTACCGGGGAGCTGTTTTTT.